The 23 T cell receptor beta chains below come from one sample, sequenced in a study of patients and donors after allogeneic stem cell transplantation. TCRdb reprocessed the RT-PCR reads with MiXCR, giving one entry per CDR3 protein. Here the sample spans more than 850,000 distinct CDR3 sequences, 15% to 20% being singletons. The sequenced sample consisted of blood, either unsorted or a sorted T cell fraction (not recorded which). The origin of the receptors is a human donor who was either an allogeneic HSCT recipient or a stem cell or donor lymphocyte infusion donor (not recorded which). It is not recorded whose cells these are; they may come from a transplant donor.

This clonotype has a handful of counts. The rearrangement uses TRBV4-1 and TRBJ1-1, with D tentatively TRBD1 (6 bases). The CDR3 totals 13 residues. The V gene lost 3 bases and the J gene lost 5 bases, with 10 bases spanning the gap. From germline, CDR1 is MGHRA and CDR2 YSYEKL. CDR3 nucleotide sequence: TGCGCCAGCAGCCACCCAGGGGAGACTGAAGCTTTCTTT. Translation gives CASSHPGETEAFF.

In this sample, this clonotype turned up a few times. The chain joins TRBV7-2 to TRBJ2-7; D unresolved. Germline values: CDR1 SGHTA, CDR2 FQGNSA. This CDR3 has 14 amino acids. V was cut by 4 bases and J by 6 bases, with 16 bases left in between. The DNA of the CDR3 is TGTGCCAGCAGCTCCTTTTACAGTTCCGGCGAGCAGTACTTC. Translated, it gives CASSSFYSSGEQYF.

At least ten counts were recorded for this clonotype. The chain couples TRBV10-3 to TRBJ1-6; D might be TRBD1 (6 bases). The germline V gene has CDR1 ENHRY and CDR2 SYGVKD. With 11 bases removed from V and 5 bases from J, the gap between germline ends came to 16 bases. The CDR3 loop spans 14 amino acids. DNA for the CDR3: TGTGCCTCCTCCCCGGACAGCCATAATTCACCCCTCCACTTT. Its translation: CASSPDSHNSPLHF.

The chain is built from TRBV20-1 and TRBJ2-7; possible D gene TRBD1, 5 bases. The CDR3 covers 10 residues. Germline loops: CDR1 DFQATT, CDR2 SNEGSKA (reference sequence). With 1 base removed from V and 11 bases from J, the gap between germline ends came to 9 bases. DNA of the CDR3: TGCAGTGCTAGAGGGGAAGGGGAGTACTTC. This sequence encodes CSARGEGEYF.

The gene calls are TRBV2 and TRBJ2-1; the match to TRBD2 covers 8 bases. The CDR3 length is 15 residues. Germline loops: CDR1 SNHLY, CDR2 FYNNEI. V lost 6 bases, J lost 5 bases, and 9 bases stayed unmatched. This chain's CDR3 is CASSVGDSGDNEQFF. The CDR3 DNA reads TGTGCCAGCAGCGTGGGTGATAGCGGGGACAATGAGCAGTTCTTC.

The chain is built from TRBV6-2 or TRBV6-3 and TRBJ1-2; D perhaps matches TRBD1 (5 bases). The V end was cut by 9 bases, the J end by 3 bases, with 11 bases between. This CDR3 contains 12 residues. Germline V gene lookup returns CDR1 MNHEY and CDR2 SVGEGT. The CDR3 sequence is CASRDAYYGYTF. CDR3 in DNA: TGTGCCAGTAGGGACGCGTACTATGGCTACACCTTC.

The gene calls are TRBV5-1 and TRBJ2-7; 10 bases are shared with TRBD1. CDR3 size: 15 residues. Trimming removed 4 bases from V and 5 bases from J; junction bases left unmatched: 9. From germline, CDR1 is SGHRS and CDR2 YFSETQ. CDR3 coding DNA: TGCGCCAGCAGCCTTCGACAGGGGGCTTCGGACGAGCAGTACTTC. It translates to CASSLRQGASDEQYF.

The gene calls are TRBV11-2 and TRBJ2-1, with 10 nucleotides matching TRBD2. The CDR3 contains 16 residues. Germline-derived CDR1 and CDR2 are SGHAT and FQNNGV. Losses at the gene ends were 2 bases for V and 3 bases for J; bases not matched to a gene: 4. DNA of the CDR3: TGTGCCAGCAGCTTATCAACTAGCGGGATCTACAATGAGCAGTTCTTC. It yields the protein CASSLSTSGIYNEQFF.

This clonotype has only a few counts. The V gene is TRBV9, the J gene TRBJ1-1; D gene uncertain. V was pared by 2 bases and J by 4 bases, with 3 bases between. The CDR3 is 11 residues long. Looked up from germline, CDR1 is SGDLS and CDR2 is YYNGEE. In DNA, the CDR3 is TGTGCCAGCAGCGTTTCCACTGAAGCTTTCTTT. Protein sequence: CASSVSTEAFF.

The chain employs TRBV15 and TRBJ1-4; no definite D call. The CDR3 spans 15 residues. Per the germline V gene, CDR1 is LNHNV and CDR2 is YYDKDF (reference sequence). With 0 bases removed from V and 5 bases from J, the gap between germline ends came to 10 bases. The CDR3 here is CATSRDSGRNEKLFF. CDR3 in DNA: TGTGCCACCAGCAGAGATTCCGGTAGGAATGAAAAACTGTTTTTT.

A few counts support this clonotype. This rearrangement joins TRBV4-2 to TRBJ2-3; 8 bases line up with TRBD2. Germline lookup yields CDR1 LGHNA and CDR2 YNFKEQ. The V gene end was trimmed by 4 bases and the J gene end by 4 bases; junction bases not matched to a gene: 10. The CDR3 is made up of 16 amino acids. In DNA form, the CDR3 reads TGTGCCAGCAGCCGCCGACCGGGACTAGAGGCAGATACGCAGTATTTT. This encodes CASSRRPGLEADTQYF.

This clonotype was seen a handful of times. This rearrangement joins TRBV15 to TRBJ2-7; D is possibly TRBD1 (6 bases). Trimming pared 0 bases from V and 2 bases from J, leaving 17 bases between. The CDR3 has 17 residues. Germline V CDR1 and CDR2: LNHNV, YYDKDF (reference sequence). The CDR3: CATSRDPDRSLPYEQYF. CDR3 nucleotides: TGTGCCACCAGCAGAGATCCTGACAGGTCCCTTCCCTACGAGCAGTACTTC.

This clonotype was seen a few times. This chain uses TRBV6-1 with TRBJ1-3, with D possibly being TRBD1 (5 bases). CDR3 size: 14 residues. Looked up from germline, CDR1 is MNHNS and CDR2 is SASEGT. Deletions cut 6 bases from V and 2 bases from J, with 11 bases between. CDR3 in amino acids: CASRVSGTGNTIYF. The CDR3 DNA reads as TGTGCCAGCAGGGTCTCAGGGACTGGAAACACCATATATTTT.

V usage is TRBV7-6 and J usage is TRBJ2-1, with D tentatively TRBD1 or TRBD2 (5 bases each). Germline lookup yields CDR1 SGHVS and CDR2 FNYEAQ. The CDR3 spans 15 residues. Trimming pared 3 bases from V and 4 bases from J, leaving 13 bases between. Here the CDR3 reads CASSFLSGAYNEQFF. The CDR3 region has the DNA TGTGCCAGCAGCTTCCTCTCCGGGGCTTACAATGAGCAGTTCTTC.

The sample holds many counts of this clonotype. This rearrangement joins TRBV28 to TRBJ1-5; D perhaps matches TRBD1 (6 bases). The CDR3 totals 15 residues. Germline loops: CDR1 MDHEN, CDR2 SYDVKM. Trimming pared 4 bases from V and 0 bases from J, leaving 10 bases between. The CDR3 reads CASSSGDYSNQPQHF. CDR3 in DNA: TGTGCCAGCAGTTCAGGGGATTATAGCAATCAGCCCCAGCATTTT.

The chain joins TRBV4-1 to TRBJ1-2; no definite D call. V was clipped by 3 bases and J by 9 bases, with 17 bases between them. CDR1 is MGHRA and CDR2 is YSYEKL in the germline V gene. This CDR3 has 14 residues. CDR3 nucleotide sequence: TGCGCCAGCAGCCACCCCATAGAGGCCGCACGCTACACCTTC. Its protein is CASSHPIEAARYTF.

At least ten counts were recorded for this clonotype. The V gene is TRBV5-1, the J gene TRBJ1-1; D remains ambiguous. CDR1 is SGHRS and CDR2 is YFSETQ in the germline V gene. The CDR3 extends over 14 amino acids. Trimming took off 0 bases at V and 0 bases at J, with 6 bases between the two ends. Here the CDR3 DNA reads TGCGCCAGCAGCTTGGGGATTATGAACACTGAAGCTTTCTTT. The encoded protein is CASSLGIMNTEAFF.

This clonotype came up once. The chain combines TRBV7-9 with TRBJ2-7; weak D call: TRBD1 (6 bases). The CDR3 spans 14 residues. Trimming took off 3 bases at V and 3 bases at J, with 12 bases between the two ends. In germline, CDR1 is SEHNR, CDR2 FQNEAQ (reference sequence). The CDR3 protein is CASSLAGVRYEQYF. CDR3 nucleotide sequence: TGTGCCAGCAGCTTGGCAGGGGTCCGCTACGAGCAGTACTTC.

The table lists this clonotype with a few counts. The CDR3 nucleotides are TGTGCCAGCAGTGAAGGGACAGGGGGGAAGCCCCAGCATTTT. Its protein is CASSEGTGGKPQHF. The rearrangement links TRBV2 to TRBJ1-5, with 10 bases aligning to TRBD1. Germline loops: CDR1 SNHLY, CDR2 FYNNEI. J lost 8 bases, V lost 1 base, and 2 bases had no gene match. The CDR3 is 14 amino acids.

This clonotype was seen ten or more times. The rearrangement links TRBV5-1 to TRBJ1-6, with D perhaps TRBD1 (5 bases). From germline, CDR1 is SGHRS and CDR2 YFSETQ. Between the trimmed V and J ends, which lost 2 bases and 5 bases, there was a span of 11 bases. The CDR3 consists of 15 residues. The CDR3 protein is CASSFQGGDNSPLHF. In nucleotides, the CDR3 is TGCGCCAGCAGCTTTCAGGGAGGAGATAATTCACCCCTCCACTTT.

The rearrangement uses TRBV4-1 and TRBJ2-3, with D hard to call. The CDR3 length is 14 residues. With 3 bases removed from V and 6 bases from J, the gap between germline ends came to 13 bases. Germline CDR1 MGHRA, CDR2 YSYEKL. The CDR3 loop is CASSQAGPRDTQYF. DNA for the CDR3: TGCGCCAGCAGCCAGGCAGGCCCCAGGGATACGCAGTATTTT.

The DNA of the CDR3 is TGTGCCAGTCCAGGGGGAGGGGGGGATAACTATGGCTACACCTTC. It translates to CASPGGGGDNYGYTF. The chain couples TRBV12-3 or TRBV12-4 to TRBJ1-2, with TRBD1 matching over 7 bases. The CDR3 consists of 15 residues. The trim removed 9 bases at V and 1 base at J, leaving 11 bases unmatched.

This clonotype was recorded a few times. V gene TRBV12-3 or TRBV12-4 combines with J gene TRBJ2-3, with D tentatively TRBD1 (5 bases). The ends were cut back, 0 bases at V and 5 bases at J, with 12 bases in the middle. This CDR3 has 15 amino acids. CDR3 in DNA: TGTGCCAGCAGTTTAGCGGGGCGACGACAAGATACGCAGTATTTT. Translating gives CASSLAGRRQDTQYF.